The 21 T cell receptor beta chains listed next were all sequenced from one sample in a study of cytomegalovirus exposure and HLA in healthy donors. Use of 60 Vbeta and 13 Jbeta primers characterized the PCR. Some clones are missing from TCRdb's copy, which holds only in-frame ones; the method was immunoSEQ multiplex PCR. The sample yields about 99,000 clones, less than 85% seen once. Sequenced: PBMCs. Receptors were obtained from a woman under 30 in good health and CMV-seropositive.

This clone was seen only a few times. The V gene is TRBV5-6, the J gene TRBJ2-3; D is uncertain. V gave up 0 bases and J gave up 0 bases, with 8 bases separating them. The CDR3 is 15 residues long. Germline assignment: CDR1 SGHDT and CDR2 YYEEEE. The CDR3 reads CASSLAGSSTDTQYF. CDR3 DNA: TGTGCCAGCAGCTTGGCCGGGTCAAGCACAGATACGCAGTATTTT.

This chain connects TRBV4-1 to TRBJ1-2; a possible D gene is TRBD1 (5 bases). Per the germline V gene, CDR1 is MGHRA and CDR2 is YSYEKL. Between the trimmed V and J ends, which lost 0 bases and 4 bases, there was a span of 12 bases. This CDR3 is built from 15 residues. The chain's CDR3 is CASSQDWLDSYGYTF. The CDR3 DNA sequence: TGCGCCAGCAGCCAAGATTGGTTAGACAGCTATGGCTACACCTTC.

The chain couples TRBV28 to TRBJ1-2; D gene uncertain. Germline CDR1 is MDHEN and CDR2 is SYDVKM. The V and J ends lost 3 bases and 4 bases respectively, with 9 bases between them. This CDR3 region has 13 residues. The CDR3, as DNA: TGTGCCAGCAGTTTTTCCGGGAGCTATGGCTACACCTTC. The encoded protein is CASSFSGSYGYTF.

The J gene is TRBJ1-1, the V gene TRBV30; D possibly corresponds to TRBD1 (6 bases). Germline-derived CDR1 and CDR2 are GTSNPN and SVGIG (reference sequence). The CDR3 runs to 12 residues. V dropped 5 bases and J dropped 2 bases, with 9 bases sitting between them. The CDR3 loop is CAWGGLNTEAFF. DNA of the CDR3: TGTGCCTGGGGGGGCCTTAACACTGAAGCTTTCTTT.

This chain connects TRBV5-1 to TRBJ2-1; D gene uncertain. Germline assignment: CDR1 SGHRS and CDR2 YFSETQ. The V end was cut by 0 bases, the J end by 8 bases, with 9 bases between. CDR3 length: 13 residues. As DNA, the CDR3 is TGCGCCAGCAGCTTGGCCCCCGGGTATGAGCAGTTCTTC. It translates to CASSLAPGYEQFF.

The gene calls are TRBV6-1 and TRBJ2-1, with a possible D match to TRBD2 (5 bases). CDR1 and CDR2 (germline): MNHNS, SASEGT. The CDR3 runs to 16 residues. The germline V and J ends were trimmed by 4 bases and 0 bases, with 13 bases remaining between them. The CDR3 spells CASSGGSGYSYNEQFF. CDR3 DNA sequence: TGTGCCAGCAGTGGTGGGTCGGGATACTCCTACAATGAGCAGTTCTTC.

The CDR3 region is CASSSPEGPRTDTQYF. The CDR3 DNA follows: TGTGCCAGCAGCTCCCCGGAGGGCCCGAGGACAGATACGCAGTATTTT. This chain joins TRBV7-9 and TRBJ2-3, with a tentative D call TRBD2 (6 bases). With 4 bases removed from V and 3 bases from J, the gap between germline ends came to 17 bases. The germline gives CDR1 SEHNR, CDR2 FQNEAQ (reference sequence). The CDR3 loop spans 16 amino acids.

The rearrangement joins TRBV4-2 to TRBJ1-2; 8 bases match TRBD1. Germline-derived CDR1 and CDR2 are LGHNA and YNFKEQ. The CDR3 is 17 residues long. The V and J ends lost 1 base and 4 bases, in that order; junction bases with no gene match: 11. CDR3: CASSQGESDRAVYGYTF. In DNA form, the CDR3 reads TGTGCCAGCAGCCAAGGGGAATCGGACAGGGCCGTCTATGGCTACACCTTC.

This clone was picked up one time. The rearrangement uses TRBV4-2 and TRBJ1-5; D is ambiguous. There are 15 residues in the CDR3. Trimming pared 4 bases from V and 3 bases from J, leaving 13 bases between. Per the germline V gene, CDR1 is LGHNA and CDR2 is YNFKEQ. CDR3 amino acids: CASSPTGSNNQPQHF. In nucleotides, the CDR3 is TGTGCCAGCAGCCCCACGGGGTCCAACAATCAGCCCCAGCATTTT.

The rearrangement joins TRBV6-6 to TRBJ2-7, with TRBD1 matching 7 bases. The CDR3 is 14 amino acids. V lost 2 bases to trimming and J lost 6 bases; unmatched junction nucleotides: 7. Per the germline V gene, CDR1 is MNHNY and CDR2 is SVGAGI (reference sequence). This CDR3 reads CASSYGTAVPEQYF. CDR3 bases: TGTGCCAGCAGTTACGGGACAGCGGTCCCCGAGCAGTACTTC.

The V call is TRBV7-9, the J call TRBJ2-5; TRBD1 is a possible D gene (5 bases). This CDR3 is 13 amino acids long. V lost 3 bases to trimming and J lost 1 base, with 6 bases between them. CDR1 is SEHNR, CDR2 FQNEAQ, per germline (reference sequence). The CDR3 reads CASSFGAQETQYF. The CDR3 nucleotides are TGTGCCAGCAGCTTTGGGGCCCAAGAGACCCAGTACTTC.

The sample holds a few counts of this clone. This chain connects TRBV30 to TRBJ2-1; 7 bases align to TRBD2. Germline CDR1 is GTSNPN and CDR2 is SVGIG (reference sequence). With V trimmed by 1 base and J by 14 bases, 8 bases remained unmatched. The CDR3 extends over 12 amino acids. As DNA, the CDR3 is TGTGCCTGGAGTGGCAGTGGGGGAGGGAAGTTCTTC. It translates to CAWSGSGGGKFF.

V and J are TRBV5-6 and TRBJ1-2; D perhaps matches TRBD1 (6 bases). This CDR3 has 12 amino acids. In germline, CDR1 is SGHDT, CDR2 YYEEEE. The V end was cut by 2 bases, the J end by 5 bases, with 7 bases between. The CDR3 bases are TGTGCCAGCAGCTTACAGGGTTATGGCTACACCTTC. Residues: CASSLQGYGYTF.

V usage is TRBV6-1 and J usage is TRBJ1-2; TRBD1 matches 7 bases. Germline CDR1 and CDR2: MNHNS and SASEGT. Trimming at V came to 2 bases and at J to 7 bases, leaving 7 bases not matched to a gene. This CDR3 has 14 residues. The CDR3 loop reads CASSELRTGGGYTF. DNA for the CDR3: TGTGCCAGCAGTGAACTCAGGACAGGTGGTGGCTACACCTTC.

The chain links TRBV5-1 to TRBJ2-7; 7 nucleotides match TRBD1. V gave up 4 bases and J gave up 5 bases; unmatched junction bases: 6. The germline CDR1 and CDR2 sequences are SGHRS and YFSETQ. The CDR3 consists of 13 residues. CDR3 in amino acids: CASSDDRVHEQYF. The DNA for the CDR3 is TGCGCCAGCAGCGACGACAGGGTACACGAGCAGTACTTC.

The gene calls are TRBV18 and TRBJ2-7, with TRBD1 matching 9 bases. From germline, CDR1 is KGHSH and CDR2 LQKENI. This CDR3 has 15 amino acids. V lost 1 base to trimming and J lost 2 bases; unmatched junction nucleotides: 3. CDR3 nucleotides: TGTGCCAGCTCACCACTGGGACAGGGAGCCTACGAGCAGTACTTC. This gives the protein CASSPLGQGAYEQYF.

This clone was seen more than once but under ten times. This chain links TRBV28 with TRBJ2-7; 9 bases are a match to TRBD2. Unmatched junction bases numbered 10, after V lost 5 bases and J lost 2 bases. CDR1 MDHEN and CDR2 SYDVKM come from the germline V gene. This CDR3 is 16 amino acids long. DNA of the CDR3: TGTGCCAGCAGTGCCGCCCCTAGCGGGATCACCTACGAGCAGTACTTC. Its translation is CASSAAPSGITYEQYF.

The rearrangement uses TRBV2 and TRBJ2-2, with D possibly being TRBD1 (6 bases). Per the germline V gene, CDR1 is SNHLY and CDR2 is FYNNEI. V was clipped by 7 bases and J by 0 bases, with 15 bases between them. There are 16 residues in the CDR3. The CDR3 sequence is CASNHWGTSNTGELFF. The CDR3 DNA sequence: TGTGCCAGCAACCATTGGGGGACATCGAACACCGGGGAGCTGTTTTTT.

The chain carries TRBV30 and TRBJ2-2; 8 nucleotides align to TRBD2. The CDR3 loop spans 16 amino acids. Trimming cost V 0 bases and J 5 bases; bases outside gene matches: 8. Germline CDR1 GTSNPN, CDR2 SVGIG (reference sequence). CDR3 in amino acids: CAWSVLGLAETGELFF. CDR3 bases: TGTGCCTGGAGTGTACTAGGACTAGCTGAGACCGGGGAGCTGTTTTTT.

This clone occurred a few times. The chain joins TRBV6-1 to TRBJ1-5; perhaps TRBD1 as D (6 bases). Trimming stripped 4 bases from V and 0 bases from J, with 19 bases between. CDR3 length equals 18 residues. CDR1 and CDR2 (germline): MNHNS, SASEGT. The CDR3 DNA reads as TGTGCCAGCAGTGCGGGACACCAGAAGCGGTATAGCAATCAGCCCCAGCATTTT. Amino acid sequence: CASSAGHQKRYSNQPQHF.

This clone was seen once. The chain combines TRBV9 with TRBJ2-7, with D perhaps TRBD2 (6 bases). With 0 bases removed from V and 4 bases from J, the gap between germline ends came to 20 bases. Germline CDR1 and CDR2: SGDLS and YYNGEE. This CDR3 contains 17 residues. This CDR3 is CASSVGPGGPSEYEQYF. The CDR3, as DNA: TGTGCCAGCAGCGTAGGTCCCGGAGGGCCTTCTGAGTACGAGCAGTACTTC.